This T cell receptor beta chain emerged from a study of blood T cell repertoires in COVID-19. Study information: Italy, Spain and the United States were the sources of the convalescent and acute COVID-19 samples. Sources were T cells, B-cell-depleted T cells, or PBMCs; the material itself was cDNA or gDNA.

In the authors' workflow: Nucleated cell number was recorded as an estimate derived from reference gene primer amplification. Sequenced by immunoSEQ multiplex PCR; TCRdb stores in-frame clones only, minus some. V and J calls and clone size are as listed in that table; D and trimming were resolved from the DNA. The sample comprises approximately 170,000 clones, about 86% of which are singletons, and approximately 4% rests with the top ten. Trimming removed 3 bases from V and 1 base from J, with 9 bases in between. Germline loops: CDR1 GTSNPN, CDR2 SVGIG (reference sequence). This CDR3 has 13 residues.

The V and J genes are TRBV30 and TRBJ1-1, with a weak D call TRBD1 (5 bases). The origin of this receptor is a woman aged 70 to 79 with acute or convalescent COVID-19. Input material: peripheral blood. The CDR3 DNA is TGTGCCTGGAGACAGACAGAGAACACTGAAGCTTTCTTT. Its translation is CAWRQTENTEAFF.